This TCR beta chain derives from a study of blood T cells in healthy people across ages. Whole-study findings and limits: Comparison with aged donors showed that long-lived donors had more naive CD4+ cells and higher diversity.

Samples each had at least 5.5 micrograms of total RNA extracted. A few counts support this clonotype. Its antigen is not identified. CDR1 DFQATT and CDR2 SNEGSKA come from the germline V gene (reference sequence). Trimming shortened V by 1 base and J by 5 bases, and 11 bases separated the two germline ends. The CDR3 sequence is 13 residues long. PCR was performed a second time for 7 to 11 cycles using a sample-barcoded 5' primer and a J-beta primer mix. TCRdb re-analysed the 5' RACE reads in MiXCR, keeping a single row per CDR3 protein. Counted here are roughly 1.6 million distinct CDR3 sequences, roughly 32% occurring once; the ten biggest clones make up around 11%.

Sequencing was performed on blood. This TCR derives from a woman aged 30 to 39 in good health. This chain connects TRBV20-1 to TRBJ2-5; perhaps TRBD2 as D (5 bases). CDR3 residues: CSARGTRLETQYF. CDR3 nucleotide sequence: TGCAGTGCTAGAGGAACTAGGTTGGAGACCCAGTACTTC.